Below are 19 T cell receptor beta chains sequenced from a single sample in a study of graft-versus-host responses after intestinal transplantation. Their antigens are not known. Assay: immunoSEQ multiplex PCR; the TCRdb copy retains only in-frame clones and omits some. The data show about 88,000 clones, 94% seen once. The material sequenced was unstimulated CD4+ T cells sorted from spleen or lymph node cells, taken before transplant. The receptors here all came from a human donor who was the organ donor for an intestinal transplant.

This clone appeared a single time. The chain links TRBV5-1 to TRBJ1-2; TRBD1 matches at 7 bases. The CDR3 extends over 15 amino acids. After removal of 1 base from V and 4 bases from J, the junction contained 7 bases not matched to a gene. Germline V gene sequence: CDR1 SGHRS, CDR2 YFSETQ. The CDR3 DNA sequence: TGCGCCAGCAGCTTGTTGGGACAGTCTAGCTATGGCTACACCTTC. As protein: CASSLLGQSSYGYTF.

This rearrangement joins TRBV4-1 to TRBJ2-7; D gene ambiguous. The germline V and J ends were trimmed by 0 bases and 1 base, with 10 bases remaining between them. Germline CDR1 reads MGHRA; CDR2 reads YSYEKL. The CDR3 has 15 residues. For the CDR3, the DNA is TGCGCCAGCAGCCAAGAACGTCGAGGATCCTACGAGCAGTACTTC. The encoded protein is CASSQERRGSYEQYF.

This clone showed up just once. CDR3 nucleotides: TGTGCCAGCAGCTTGGATGAAACAGCTGGAAACACCATATATTTT. Protein sequence: CASSLDETAGNTIYF. The genes are TRBV5-4 and TRBJ1-3; D remains unclear. The CDR3 has 15 residues. The germline V and J ends were trimmed by 0 bases and 2 bases, with 9 bases remaining between them. In germline, CDR1 is SGHNT, CDR2 YYREEE (reference sequence). Using reference TRBV5-4 and TRBJ1-3 for the parts outside the CDR3, the full variable domain is ETGVTQSPTHLIKTRGQQVTLRCSSQSGHNTVSWYQQALGQGPQFIFQYYREEENGRGNFPPRFSGLQFPNYSSELNVNALELDDSALYLCASSLDETAGNTIYFGEGSWLTVV.

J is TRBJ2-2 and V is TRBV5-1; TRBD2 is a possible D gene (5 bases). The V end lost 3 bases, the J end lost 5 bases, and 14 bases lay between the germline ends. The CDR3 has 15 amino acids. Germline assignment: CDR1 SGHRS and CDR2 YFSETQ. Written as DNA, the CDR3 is TGCGCCAGCAGCTACCTCGAGGCGGGTACCGGGGAGCTGTTTTTT. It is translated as CASSYLEAGTGELFF.

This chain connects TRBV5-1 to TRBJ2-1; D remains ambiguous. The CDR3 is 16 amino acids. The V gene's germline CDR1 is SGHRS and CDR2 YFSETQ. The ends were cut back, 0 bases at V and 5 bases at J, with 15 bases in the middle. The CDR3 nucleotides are TGCGCCAGCAGCTTGGCCCGAAAGGTTACTAACAATGAGCAGTTCTTC. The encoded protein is CASSLARKVTNNEQFF.

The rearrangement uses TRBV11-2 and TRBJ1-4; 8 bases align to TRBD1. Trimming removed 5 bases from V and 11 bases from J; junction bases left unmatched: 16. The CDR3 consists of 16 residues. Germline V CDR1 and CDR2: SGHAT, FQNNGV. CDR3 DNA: TGTGCCAGCAGCCCTACCCTGCGACAGGGGTCCCCCAAACTGTTTTTT. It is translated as CASSPTLRQGSPKLFF. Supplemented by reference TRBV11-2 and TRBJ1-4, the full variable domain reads EAGVAQSPRYKIIEKRQSVAFWCNPISGHATLYWYQQILGQGPKLLIQFQNNGVVDDSQLPKDRFSAERLKGVDSTLKIQPAKLEDSAVYLCASSPTLRQGSPKLFFGSGTQLSVL.

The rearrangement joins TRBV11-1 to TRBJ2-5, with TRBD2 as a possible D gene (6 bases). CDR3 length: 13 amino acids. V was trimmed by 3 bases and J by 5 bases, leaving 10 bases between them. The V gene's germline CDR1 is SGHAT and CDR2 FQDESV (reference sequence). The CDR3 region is CASSFSSAETQYF. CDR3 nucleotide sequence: TGTGCCAGCAGCTTTTCTAGCGCTGAGACCCAGTACTTC.

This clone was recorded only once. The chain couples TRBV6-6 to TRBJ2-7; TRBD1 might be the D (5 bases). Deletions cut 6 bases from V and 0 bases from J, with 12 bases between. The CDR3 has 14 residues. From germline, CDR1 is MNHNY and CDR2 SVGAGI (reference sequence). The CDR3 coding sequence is TGTGCCAGCAGACAGGTCCTGAGCTCCTACGAGCAGTACTTC. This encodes CASRQVLSSYEQYF.

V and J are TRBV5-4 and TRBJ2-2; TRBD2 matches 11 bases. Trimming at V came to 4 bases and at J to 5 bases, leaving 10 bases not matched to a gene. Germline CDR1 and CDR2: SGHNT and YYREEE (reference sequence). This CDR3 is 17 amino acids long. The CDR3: CASSARSGGAYTGELFF. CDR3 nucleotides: TGTGCCAGCAGCGCCCGTAGCGGGGGGGCATATACCGGGGAGCTGTTTTTT.

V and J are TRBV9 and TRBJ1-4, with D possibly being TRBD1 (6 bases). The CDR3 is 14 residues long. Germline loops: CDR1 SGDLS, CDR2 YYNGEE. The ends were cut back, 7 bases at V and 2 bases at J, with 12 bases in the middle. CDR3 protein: CASGPGQTNEKLFF. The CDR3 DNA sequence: TGTGCCAGCGGACCAGGACAGACTAATGAAAAACTGTTTTTT.

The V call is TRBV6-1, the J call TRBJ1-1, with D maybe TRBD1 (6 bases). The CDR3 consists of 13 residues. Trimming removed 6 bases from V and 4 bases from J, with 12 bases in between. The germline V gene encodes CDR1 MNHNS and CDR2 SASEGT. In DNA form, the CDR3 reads TGTGCCAGCAGGGAAACAGGGTTCACTGAAGCTTTCTTT. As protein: CASRETGFTEAFF.

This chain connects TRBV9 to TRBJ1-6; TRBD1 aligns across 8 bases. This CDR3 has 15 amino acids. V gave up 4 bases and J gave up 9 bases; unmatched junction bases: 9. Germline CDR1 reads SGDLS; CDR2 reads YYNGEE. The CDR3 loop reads CASSPDRGSSSPLHF. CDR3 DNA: TGTGCCAGCAGCCCTGACAGGGGATCAAGTTCACCCCTCCACTTT.

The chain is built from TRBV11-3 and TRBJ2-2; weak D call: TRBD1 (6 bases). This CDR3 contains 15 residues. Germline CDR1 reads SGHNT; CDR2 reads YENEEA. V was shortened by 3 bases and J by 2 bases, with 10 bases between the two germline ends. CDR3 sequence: CASSFRDTNTGELFF. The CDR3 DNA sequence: TGTGCCAGCAGCTTCCGGGACACAAACACCGGGGAGCTGTTTTTT.

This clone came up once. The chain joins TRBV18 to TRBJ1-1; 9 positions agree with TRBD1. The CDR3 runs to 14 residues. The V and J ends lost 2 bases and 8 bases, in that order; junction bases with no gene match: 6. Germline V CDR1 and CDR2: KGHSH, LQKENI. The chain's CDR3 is CASSPLQGAVEAFF. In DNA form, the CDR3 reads TGTGCCAGCTCACCATTACAGGGGGCAGTCGAAGCTTTCTTT.

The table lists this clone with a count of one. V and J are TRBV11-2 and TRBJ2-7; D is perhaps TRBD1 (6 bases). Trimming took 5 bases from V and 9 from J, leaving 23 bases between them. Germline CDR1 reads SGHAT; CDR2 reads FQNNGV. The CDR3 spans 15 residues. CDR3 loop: CASSLTEAGDVGQYF. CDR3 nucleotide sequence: TGTGCCAGCAGCCTAACAGAGGCAGGGGATGTGGGGCAGTACTTC.

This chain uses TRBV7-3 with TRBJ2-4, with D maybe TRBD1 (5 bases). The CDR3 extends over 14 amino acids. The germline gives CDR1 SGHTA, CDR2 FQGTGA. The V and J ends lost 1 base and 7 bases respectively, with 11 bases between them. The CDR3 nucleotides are TGTGCCAGCAGCTTAAACTTTCCAGGGAACATTCAGTACTTC. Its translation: CASSLNFPGNIQYF.

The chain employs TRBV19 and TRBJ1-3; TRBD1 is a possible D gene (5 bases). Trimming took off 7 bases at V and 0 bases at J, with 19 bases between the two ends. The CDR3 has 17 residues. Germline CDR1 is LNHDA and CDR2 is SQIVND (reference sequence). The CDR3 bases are TGTGCCAGTACGAGGGGCGGGGGATCCTTCTCTGGAAACACCATATATTTT. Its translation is CASTRGGGSFSGNTIYF.

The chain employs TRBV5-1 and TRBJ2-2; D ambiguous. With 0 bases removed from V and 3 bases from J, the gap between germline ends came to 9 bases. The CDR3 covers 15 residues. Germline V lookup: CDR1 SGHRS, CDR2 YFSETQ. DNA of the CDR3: TGCGCCAGCAGCTTGGAGGTCGGTTACACCGGGGAGCTGTTTTTT. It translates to CASSLEVGYTGELFF.

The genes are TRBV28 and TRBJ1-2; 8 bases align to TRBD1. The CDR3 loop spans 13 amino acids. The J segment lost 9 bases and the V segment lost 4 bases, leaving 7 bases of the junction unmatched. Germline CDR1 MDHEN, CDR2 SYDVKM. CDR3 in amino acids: CASSSGQAYRYTF. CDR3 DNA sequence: TGTGCCAGCAGTTCGGGACAGGCCTACCGCTACACCTTC.